One and the same sample provided the 21 T cell receptor beta chains below, sequenced in a study of identical twins. TCRdb reanalysed the 5' RACE reads using MiXCR and keeps one entry per CDR3 protein. Of some 730,000 distinct CDR3 sequences listed, over 15% are singletons. These same records also appear under a second study, on T cells expressing NK-cell markers.

Source material: PBMCs. These receptors all come from a woman younger than 35 in good health.

This clonotype turned up a few times. The CDR3 loop reads CASSLGTGVYNEQFF. The CDR3, as DNA: TGTGCCAGCAGCCTCGGGACAGGAGTATACAATGAGCAGTTCTTC. The genes are TRBV6-2 or TRBV6-3 and TRBJ2-1; 8 bases agree with TRBD1. The V segment lost 6 bases and the J segment 4 bases; nucleotides outside the gene matches: 8. The V gene's germline CDR1 is MNHEY and CDR2 SVGEGT. The CDR3 extends over 15 amino acids.

V and J are TRBV15 and TRBJ2-5; D is possibly TRBD1 or TRBD2 (7 bases each). The germline gives CDR1 LNHNV, CDR2 YYDKDF (reference sequence). V was clipped by 5 bases and J by 5 bases, with 21 bases between them. The CDR3 runs 16 residues. CDR3 coding DNA: TGTGCCACCAGCTCTCCTTTTCAGGGGGGGCGCGAGACCCAGTACTTC. Its protein is CATSSPFQGGRETQYF.

This clonotype occurred a few times. The chain links TRBV27 to TRBJ2-1, with D perhaps matching TRBD1 (6 bases). V gave up 5 bases and J gave up 10 bases, with 15 bases separating them. The V gene's germline CDR1 is MNHEY and CDR2 SMNVEV (reference sequence). The CDR3 has 13 residues. CDR3 amino acids: CASSPRDKAEQFF. In nucleotides, the CDR3 is TGTGCCAGCAGTCCCAGGGACAAAGCGGAGCAGTTCTTC.

This chain connects TRBV12-3 or TRBV12-4 to TRBJ2-1; 7 nucleotides line up with TRBD2. The CDR3 length is 14 residues. Unmatched junction bases numbered 7, after V lost 7 bases and J lost 4 bases. The CDR3 DNA is TGTGCCAGCATCCCGGGACTACAGTACAATGAGCAGTTCTTC. This encodes CASIPGLQYNEQFF.

This clonotype was observed a single time. This rearrangement joins TRBV5-1 to TRBJ2-1; TRBD1 or TRBD2 may be the D gene (6 bases each). V shed 0 bases and J shed 8 bases, with 9 bases lying between them. The CDR3 runs to 13 residues. Germline V gives CDR1 SGHRS, CDR2 YFSETQ. This CDR3 is CASSLEGGYEQFF. CDR3 nucleotide sequence: TGCGCCAGCAGCTTGGAGGGGGGTTATGAGCAGTTCTTC.

The chain employs TRBV12-3 or TRBV12-4 and TRBJ2-1; 10 bases match TRBD2. Trimming at V came to 7 bases and at J to 5 bases, leaving 8 bases not matched to a gene. CDR3 size: 15 residues. The CDR3 sequence: CASTGASGGNNEQFF. The CDR3 DNA sequence: TGTGCCAGCACCGGGGCTAGCGGGGGAAACAATGAGCAGTTCTTC.

The chain joins TRBV5-1 to TRBJ1-4; 7 positions match TRBD1. CDR3 length: 14 amino acids. Germline trimming cut 4 bases from V and 8 bases from J; bases unmatched to any gene: 8. CDR1 is SGHRS, CDR2 YFSETQ, per germline. DNA for the CDR3: TGCGCCAGCAGCCCCAAGACAGGGCTCGAAAAACTGTTTTTT. As protein: CASSPKTGLEKLFF.

This rearrangement joins TRBV10-3 to TRBJ1-1; D not resolved. The length of the CDR3 is 11 residues. With 8 bases removed from V and 3 bases from J, the gap between germline ends came to 7 bases. Germline assignment: CDR1 ENHRY and CDR2 SYGVKD. The CDR3 region has the DNA TGTGCCATCGCGGCCGACACTGAAGCTTTCTTT. This translates into CAIAADTEAFF.

Ten or more counts support this clonotype. V usage is TRBV5-6 and J usage is TRBJ2-1; D remains unclear. This CDR3 contains 13 residues. Germline values: CDR1 SGHDT, CDR2 YYEEEE. V was pared by 1 base and J by 5 bases, with 7 bases between. The CDR3 sequence: CASSLRVHNEQFF. CDR3 DNA: TGTGCCAGCAGCTTGCGAGTGCACAATGAGCAGTTCTTC.

This clonotype was seen more than once but under ten times. V is TRBV2 and J is TRBJ2-1; a weak D match, TRBD2 (5 bases). CDR3 length: 12 residues. Deletions cut 7 bases from V and 4 bases from J, with 8 bases between. Germline V CDR1 and CDR2: SNHLY, FYNNEI. Here the CDR3 DNA reads TGTGCCAGCATACTAGGATACAATGAGCAGTTCTTC. This gives the protein CASILGYNEQFF.

This clonotype has a handful of counts. The rearrangement links TRBV5-1 to TRBJ2-1, with D unresolved. Per the germline V gene, CDR1 is SGHRS and CDR2 is YFSETQ. Trimming cost V 7 bases and J 5 bases, with 13 bases left between them. This CDR3 spans 13 amino acids. CDR3 bases: TGCGCCAGCGCCTCCCGTGGTGACAATGAGCAGTTCTTC. Protein product: CASASRGDNEQFF.

This clonotype was recorded a few times. The V and J genes are TRBV11-1 and TRBJ2-4, with D possibly matching TRBD1 (5 bases). Per germline, CDR1 SGHAT and CDR2 FQDESV (reference sequence). This CDR3 comprises 18 residues. V was pared by 1 base and J by 0 bases, with 16 bases between. The CDR3 DNA reads as TGTGCCAGCAGCTTAGGAGACAGATCTAGACTAGCCAAAAACATTCAGTACTTC. This translates into CASSLGDRSRLAKNIQYF.

This clonotype was seen a handful of times. The chain employs TRBV7-8 and TRBJ2-3; perhaps D is TRBD1 or TRBD2 (5 bases each). Trimming stripped 3 bases from V and 6 bases from J, with 10 bases between. The CDR3 has 13 amino acids. Germline assignment: CDR1 SGHVS and CDR2 FQNEAQ. The CDR3 DNA reads TGTGCCAGCAGCTTCCAGGGCGGGGATACGCAGTATTTT. Encoded protein: CASSFQGGDTQYF.

There are a few counts of this clonotype. The J gene is TRBJ2-1, the V gene TRBV2; maybe TRBD1 (6 bases). Trimming took off 2 bases at V and 6 bases at J, with 14 bases between the two ends. The CDR3 runs 15 residues. Germline V gives CDR1 SNHLY, CDR2 FYNNEI. The CDR3 spells CASSELGAHRNEQFF. The CDR3, as DNA: TGTGCCAGCAGTGAACTGGGGGCGCATCGCAATGAGCAGTTCTTC.

The chain recombines TRBV18 with TRBJ2-1, with 10 bases aligning to TRBD2. Germline trimming cut 5 bases from V and 7 bases from J; bases unmatched to any gene: 11. This CDR3 region has 16 residues. CDR1 and CDR2 from the germline V gene are KGHSH and LQKENI. CDR3 residues: CASSAGLATRGNEQFF. The CDR3 DNA follows: TGTGCCAGCTCAGCGGGACTAGCGACCCGTGGGAATGAGCAGTTCTTC.

This clonotype was counted between two and nine times. This rearrangement joins TRBV7-9 to TRBJ2-7; TRBD2 matches at 11 bases. The V segment lost 1 base and the J segment 6 bases; nucleotides outside the gene matches: 5. Germline-derived CDR1 and CDR2 are SEHNR and FQNEAQ (reference sequence). The CDR3 length is 15 residues. The chain's CDR3 is CASSLVAGGPAEQYF. Written as DNA, the CDR3 is TGTGCCAGCAGCTTAGTAGCGGGAGGGCCAGCCGAGCAGTACTTC. The full variable domain, its missing parts supplied by reference TRBV7-9 and TRBJ2-7, is DTGVSQNPRHKITKRGQNVTFRCDPISEHNRLYWYRQTLGQGPEFLTYFQNEAQLEKSRLLSDRFSAERPKGSFSTLEIQRTEQGDSAMYLCASSLVAGGPAEQYFGPGTRLTVT.

The chain recombines TRBV18 with TRBJ1-2; 7 nucleotides line up with TRBD1. This CDR3 is built from 13 residues. In germline, CDR1 is KGHSH, CDR2 LQKENI. Germline trimming cut 3 bases from V and 8 bases from J; bases unmatched to any gene: 6. CDR3 nucleotide sequence: TGTGCCAGCTCACCCTCCGGACAGGAGGGCTACACCTTC. Its protein is CASSPSGQEGYTF.

This clonotype has more than one count but fewer than ten. This chain connects TRBV11-1 to TRBJ1-4; D not certain. Germline V gene data show CDR1 as SGHAT and CDR2 as FQDESV (reference sequence). Trimming pared 3 bases from V and 1 base from J, leaving 18 bases between. The CDR3 loop spans 18 amino acids. CDR3 nucleotides: TGTGCCAGCAGCTTCCTCGGCATTTCAAGAATAACTAATGAAAAACTGTTTTTT. This codes for CASSFLGISRITNEKLFF. Based on the CDR3 plus reference TRBV11-1 and TRBJ1-4, the full variable domain is EAEVAQSPRYKITEKSQAVAFWCDPISGHATLYWYRQILGQGPELLVQFQDESVVDDSQLPKDRFSAERLKGVDSTLKIQPAELGDSAMYLCASSFLGISRITNEKLFFGSGTQLSVL.

This clonotype was detected a few times. This sequence joins TRBV29-1 and TRBJ2-3; perhaps TRBD2 as D (7 bases). The CDR3 spans 14 residues. Germline-derived CDR1 and CDR2 are SQVTM and ANQGSEA. The germline V and J ends were trimmed by 3 bases and 5 bases, with 15 bases remaining between them. The CDR3 bases are TGCAGCGTTGAGGGGGGGCCTGCAGGAGATACGCAGTATTTT. It translates to CSVEGGPAGDTQYF.

The chain has TRBV5-1 and TRBJ2-7, with D perhaps matching TRBD2 (6 bases). The CDR3 loop spans 14 amino acids. Trimming took 0 bases from V and 5 from J, leaving 12 bases between them. Germline assignment: CDR1 SGHRS and CDR2 YFSETQ. The CDR3, as DNA: TGCGCCAGCAGCTTGGAGGGCAGGGAGGACGAGCAGTACTTC. This encodes CASSLEGREDEQYF.

This clonotype was seen only a few times. J is TRBJ2-7 and V is TRBV11-1; 9 bases are a match to TRBD2. The CDR3 consists of 19 residues. V was pared by 4 bases and J by 6 bases, with 22 bases of the junction left unmatched. The germline V gene has CDR1 SGHAT and CDR2 FQDESV (reference sequence). The CDR3 region has the DNA TGTGCCAGCAGCTCGGATCTAGCGGGGTCCCCTGGTGCAGGTTTCGAGCAGTACTTC. Amino acid sequence: CASSSDLAGSPGAGFEQYF.